A single T cell receptor (beta chain) is shown here with its context. This entry is derived from a study of blood T cell repertoires in COVID-19. At the level of the study: COVID-19 samples collected from the United States, Italy and Spain covered acute and convalescent phases. Sample material is recorded as cDNA or gDNA derived from T cells, B-cell-depleted T cells, or PBMCs.

Original handling: Amplified reference gene primers provided the basis for estimating nucleated cell counts. TCRdb's table, derived via immunoSEQ multiplex PCR, lists solely in-frame clones and lacks some. V, J and clone size are those of that table, while D and trimming were read from the DNA. The table has some 250,000 clones, approximately 80% seen once. Germline CDR1 is LGHNA and CDR2 is YNFKEQ. The CDR3 spans 16 residues. V dropped 3 bases and J dropped 7; count of bases not matched to a gene: 8. The TCR originated in a woman aged 55-70 years with active or convalescent COVID-19. This chain joins TRBV4-2 and TRBJ2-3, with TRBD2 matching over 12 bases. Sequenced material: peripheral blood. The CDR3, as DNA: TGTGCCAGCAGCCAGCAGACTAGCGGGGGCGGGAATACGCAGTATTTT. This translates into CASSQQTSGGGNTQYF.